The clone carrying this T cell receptor (beta chain) appeared once. No antigen is known for it. A read error may produce the germline difference seen at one junction end. TCR beta CDR3 regions were amplified from RNA transcripts. RT-PCR with HTBI primers came first, then second-round multiplex PCR. TCRdb reanalysed the multiplex PCR reads using MiXCR and keeps one entry per CDR3 protein. Here the sample spans just over 400,000 distinct CDR3 sequences, 21% being singletons. In this cohort's terms, stable hyperthyroidism meant no ophthalmopathy by 18 months of follow-up. The data originate from a study of Graves' ophthalmopathy and Graves' hyperthyroidism. General study results and limits: Blood also harbored most expanded thyroid clonotypes above 0.001 frequency.

This CDR3 region has 15 residues. The germline gives CDR1 MNHNS, CDR2 SASEGT. V usage is TRBV6-1 and J usage is TRBJ1-1, with unresolved D. The material sequenced was peripheral blood. This clonotype originated in a woman between 18 and 29 years old with stable Graves' hyperthyroidism. DNA of the CDR3: TGTGCCAGCAGCCCGGACCCTTTCCCGAACACTGAAGCTTTCTTC. Protein product: CASSPDPFPNTEAFF.